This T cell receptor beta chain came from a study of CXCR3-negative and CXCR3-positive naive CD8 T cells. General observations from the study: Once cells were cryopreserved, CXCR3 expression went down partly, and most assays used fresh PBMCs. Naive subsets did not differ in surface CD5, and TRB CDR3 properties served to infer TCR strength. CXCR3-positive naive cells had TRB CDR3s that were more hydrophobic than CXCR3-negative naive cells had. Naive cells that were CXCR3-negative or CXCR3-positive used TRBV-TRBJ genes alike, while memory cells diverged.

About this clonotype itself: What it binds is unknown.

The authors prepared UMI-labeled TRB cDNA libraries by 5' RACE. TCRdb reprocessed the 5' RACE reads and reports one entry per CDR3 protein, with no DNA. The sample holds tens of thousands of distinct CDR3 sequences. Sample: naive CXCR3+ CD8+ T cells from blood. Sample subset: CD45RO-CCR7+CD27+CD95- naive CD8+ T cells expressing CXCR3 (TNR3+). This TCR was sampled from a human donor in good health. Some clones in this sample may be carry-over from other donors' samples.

The CDR3 loop is CASRAPGPYNEQFF. The V gene is TRBV4-3, the J gene TRBJ2-1. The germline CDR1 and CDR2 sequences are LGHNA and YSLEER. This CDR3 is 14 amino acids long.